What follows are 2 T cell receptor beta chains derived from one specimen sequenced in a study of T-cell reconstitution after alpha-beta-depleted transplantation in children. Unique molecular identifiers were incorporated during preparation of the TCRbeta library. TCRdb analysed the PCR reads with MiXCR anew, one entry per CDR3 protein. The sample contains around 530,000 distinct CDR3 sequences, about 30% of which appear only once. The sequencing used PBMCs from the stem cell graft donor, collected from the stem cell graft. The receptors come from a human donor who donated a stem cell graft to a child with aplastic anemia.

This chain links TRBV5-6 with TRBJ2-7; D is undetermined. The CDR3 consists of 12 residues. V gave up 1 base and J gave up 6 bases, with 8 bases separating them. Germline CDR1 reads SGHDT; CDR2 reads YYEEEE. CDR3: CASSLRRAEQYV. The CDR3 nucleotides read TGTGCCAGCAGCTTGAGAAGGGCCGAGCAGTACGTC.

This chain links TRBV20-1 with TRBJ1-2; 9 bases are shared with TRBD1. The V gene end was trimmed by 6 bases and the J gene end by 6 bases; junction bases not matched to a gene: 5. This CDR3 spans 12 amino acids. Germline V gives CDR1 DFQATT, CDR2 SNEGSKA (reference sequence). CDR3 bases: TGCAGTGCAACCCGGACAGGGGATGGCTACACCTTC. It codes for CSATRTGDGYTF.